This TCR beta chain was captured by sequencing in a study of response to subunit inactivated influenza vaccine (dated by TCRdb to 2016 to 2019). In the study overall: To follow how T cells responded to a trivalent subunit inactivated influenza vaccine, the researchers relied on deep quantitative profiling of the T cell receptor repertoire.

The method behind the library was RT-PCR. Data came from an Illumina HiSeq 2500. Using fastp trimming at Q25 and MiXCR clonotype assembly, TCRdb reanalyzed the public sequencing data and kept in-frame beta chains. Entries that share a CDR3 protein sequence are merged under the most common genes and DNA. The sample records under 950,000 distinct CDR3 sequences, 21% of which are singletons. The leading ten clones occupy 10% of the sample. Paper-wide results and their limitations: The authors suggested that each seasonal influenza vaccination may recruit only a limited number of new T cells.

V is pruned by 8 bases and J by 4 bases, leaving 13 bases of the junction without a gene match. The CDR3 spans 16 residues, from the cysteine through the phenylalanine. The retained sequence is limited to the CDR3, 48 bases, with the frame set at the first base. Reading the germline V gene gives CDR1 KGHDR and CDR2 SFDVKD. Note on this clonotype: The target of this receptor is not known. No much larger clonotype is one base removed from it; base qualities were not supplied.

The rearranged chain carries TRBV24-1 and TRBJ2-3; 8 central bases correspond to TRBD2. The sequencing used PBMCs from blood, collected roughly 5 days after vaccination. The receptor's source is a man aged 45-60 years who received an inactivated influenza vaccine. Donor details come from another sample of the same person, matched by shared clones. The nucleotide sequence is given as TGTGCCACCATCGGAACCGGGACTAGAGGTTCAGATACGCAGTATTTT. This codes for CATIGTGTRGSDTQYF.